This entry lists 10 T cell receptor beta chains sequenced from one sample in a study of T cells in Graves' hyperthyroidism and ophthalmopathy (dated by TCRdb to between 2018 and 2021). The protocol used for the library was multiplex PCR. Sequencing relied on an Illumina HiSeq 2000. Amplification of TCR beta CDR3 regions was carried out from RNA transcripts. For the first round of RT-PCR on the TCR CDR3, the HTBI primer set was used together with the Qiagen OneStep RT-PCR kit. The public reads were quality trimmed at Q25 with fastp and then assembled into clones with MiXCR by TCRdb, keeping productive beta chains. Records with the same CDR3 protein are collapsed into one entry carrying the most frequent genes and DNA. This sample gives about 510,000 distinct CDR3 sequences in total; 40% to 50% of them show up just once. Roughly 45% of the sample belongs to the ten largest clones. Sequenced: peripheral blood or thyroid tissue (not recorded which). Every receptor here comes from an adult woman with Graves' disease, either hyperthyroidism or ophthalmopathy (not recorded which).

In this sample, this clonotype turned up many times. The rearrangement joins TRBV5-1 to TRBJ1-5; 8 nucleotides match TRBD1. Trimming removed 2 bases from V and 3 bases from J; junction bases left unmatched: 4. CDR1 is SGHRS, CDR2 YFSETQ, per germline. This CDR3 region has 15 residues. DNA of the CDR3: TGCGCCAGCAGCTTAGGGACAGGTATCAATCAGCCCCAGCATTTT. Translation: CASSLGTGINQPQHF.

The chain has TRBV6-6 and TRBJ1-1, with 12 nucleotides matching TRBD1. Germline V gives CDR1 MNHNY, CDR2 SVGAGI (reference sequence). The CDR3 is made up of 14 amino acids. V shed 11 bases, J shed 6 bases, and the junction held 10 bases outside the gene matches. CDR3 coding DNA: TGTGCCGTGGGACAGGGGGCCATAGAGGCTGAAGCTTTCTTT. Translation gives CAVGQGAIEAEAFF.

The CDR3 region is CSVGGNDGYTF. The CDR3 region has the DNA TGCAGCGTCGGGGGGAACGATGGCTACACCTTC. The chain combines TRBV29-1 with TRBJ1-2; D might be TRBD1 (5 bases). Trimming shortened V by 6 bases and J by 6 bases, and 11 bases separated the two germline ends. Germline V gene data show CDR1 as SQVTM and CDR2 as ANQGSEA. The CDR3 runs to 11 residues.

The chain uses TRBV20-1 and TRBJ1-1, with D possibly being TRBD1 (5 bases). V shed 1 base and J shed 11 bases, with 17 bases lying between them. Germline CDR1 is DFQATT and CDR2 is SNEGSKA (reference sequence). The CDR3 spans 13 residues. The CDR3 nucleotides read TGCAGTGCTAGAGGCCCGGCAGGGCGGGAGGCTTTCTTT. It yields the protein CSARGPAGREAFF.

This clonotype was counted between two and nine times. The V call is TRBV29-1, the J call TRBJ2-7, with D hard to call. Between the trimmed V and J ends, which lost 0 bases and 4 bases, there was a span of 7 bases. The CDR3 is 12 amino acids. Germline CDR1 reads SQVTM; CDR2 reads ANQGSEA. CDR3 nucleotide sequence: TGCAGCGTTGAAGATCGCAAATACGAGCAGTACTTC. This encodes CSVEDRKYEQYF.

The chain employs TRBV10-3 and TRBJ2-2, with no clear D. V lost 9 bases and J lost 3, with 14 bases in between. Germline V gene sequence: CDR1 ENHRY, CDR2 SYGVKD. This CDR3 region has 14 residues. This chain's CDR3 is CAMLVDADTGELFF. The CDR3, as DNA: TGTGCCATGCTCGTGGACGCCGACACCGGGGAGCTGTTTTTT.

This clonotype has ten or more counts. The rearrangement uses TRBV29-1 and TRBJ2-5; D call uncertain. Trimming stripped 4 bases from V and 4 bases from J, with 4 bases between. This CDR3 has 10 residues. Germline CDR1 SQVTM, CDR2 ANQGSEA. CDR3 loop: CSVARETQYF. CDR3 DNA sequence: TGCAGCGTTGCGAGAGAGACCCAGTACTTC.

The chain employs TRBV7-9 and TRBJ2-5; D gene uncertain. Germline V gene data show CDR1 as SEHNR and CDR2 as FQNEAQ (reference sequence). The CDR3 is 14 amino acids. V was clipped by 1 base and J by 9 bases, with 15 bases between them. The CDR3 coding sequence is TGTGCCAGCAGCTTAGGCTTGGGGAATCAGCCCCAGTACTTC. Translating gives CASSLGLGNQPQYF.

This sequence joins TRBV20-1 and TRBJ2-7; D is undetermined. V was trimmed by 2 bases and J by 3 bases, leaving 8 bases between them. Germline V gene lookup returns CDR1 DFQATT and CDR2 SNEGSKA (reference sequence). This CDR3 contains 12 residues. This CDR3 is CSARQVGYEQYF. In nucleotides, the CDR3 is TGCAGTGCTAGACAAGTCGGCTACGAGCAGTACTTC.

This sequence joins TRBV5-1 and TRBJ1-4; the D gene is possibly TRBD1 (5 bases). The germline CDR1 and CDR2 sequences are SGHRS and YFSETQ. V lost 2 bases and J lost 6, with 11 bases in between. The CDR3 has 14 residues. Here the CDR3 DNA reads TGCGCCAGCAGCTTAACTGGGGCTGATGAAAAACTGTTTTTT. It encodes CASSLTGADEKLFF.